Shown below are 24 T cell receptor beta chains from a single sample sequenced in a study of early T cells in non-severe SARS-CoV-2 infection. TCRdb re-called the 5' RACE reads through MiXCR, storing one row per CDR3 protein. The sample has 80,000 to 100,000 distinct CDR3 sequences, approximately 10% seen once. The sample here was whole blood, taken at baseline. These receptors were taken from an adult who was a healthcare worker with PCR-confirmed SARS-CoV-2 infection or an uninfected control (not recorded which).

This clonotype was seen many times. The chain joins TRBV20-1 to TRBJ2-1, with 8 nucleotides matching TRBD2. Germline V CDR1 and CDR2: DFQATT, SNEGSKA (reference sequence). The V segment lost 0 bases and the J segment 3 bases; nucleotides outside the gene matches: 7. This CDR3 contains 16 residues. The CDR3 loop reads CSARDLSGVNYNEQFF. CDR3 bases: TGCAGTGCTAGAGATCTTAGCGGGGTCAACTACAATGAGCAGTTCTTC.

This clonotype was recorded at least ten times. The chain is built from TRBV20-1 and TRBJ1-5; the D is unclear. V was cut by 3 bases and J by 0 bases, with 9 bases left in between. The CDR3 loop spans 14 amino acids. Germline CDR1 and CDR2: DFQATT and SNEGSKA (reference sequence). The CDR3 DNA reads as TGCAGTGCTAGGGAAGGACCTAGCAATCAGCCCCAGCATTTT. Encoded protein: CSAREGPSNQPQHF.

The chain links TRBV20-1 to TRBJ2-3, with 9 bases that match TRBD2. The J segment lost 0 bases and the V segment lost 0 bases, leaving 4 bases of the junction unmatched. The CDR3 runs to 16 residues. CDR1 DFQATT and CDR2 SNEGSKA come from the germline V gene (reference sequence). CDR3 nucleotides: TGCAGTGCTAGAGATCCTCTAGCGGGGAGCACAGATACGCAGTATTTT. Its protein is CSARDPLAGSTDTQYF.

This clonotype showed up just a few times. The rearrangement links TRBV3-1 to TRBJ2-7; no definite D call. This CDR3 is 14 amino acids long. V was clipped by 4 bases and J by 0 bases, with 10 bases between them. CDR1 is LGHDT and CDR2 is YNNKEL in the germline V gene (reference sequence). The CDR3 loop reads CASSLQAHSYEQYF. As DNA, the CDR3 is TGTGCCAGCAGCCTCCAGGCACACTCCTACGAGCAGTACTTC.

The count of this clonotype is one. The rearrangement links TRBV19 to TRBJ1-1, with a possible D match to TRBD1 (5 bases). The CDR3 runs 14 residues. V was pared by 3 bases and J by 6 bases, with 14 bases between. Germline V gene data show CDR1 as LNHDA and CDR2 as SQIVND (reference sequence). CDR3 loop: CASSITGGSPEAFF. The CDR3 nucleotides are TGTGCCAGTAGTATCACGGGGGGATCTCCTGAAGCTTTCTTT.

In its sample, this clonotype was seen a few times. The V gene is TRBV5-6, the J gene TRBJ2-7; D is undetermined. V shed 0 bases and J shed 7 bases, with 5 bases lying between them. The CDR3 has 11 residues. Germline V lookup: CDR1 SGHDT, CDR2 YYEEEE. CDR3 nucleotides: TGTGCCAGCAGCTTGGATTGGGAGCAGTACTTC. Translated, it gives CASSLDWEQYF.

The CDR3 DNA reads TGTGCCAGCAGTTTGCGTAAGGGCGAGCAGTACTTC. It encodes CASSLRKGEQYF. The chain recombines TRBV6-5 with TRBJ2-7; D gene unclear. The CDR3 has 12 amino acids. With 4 bases removed from V and 6 bases from J, the gap between germline ends came to 10 bases. Germline V gives CDR1 MNHEY, CDR2 SVGAGI.

This clonotype was found many times. The J gene is TRBJ2-5, the V gene TRBV15; 7 nucleotides agree with TRBD1. V lost 5 bases to trimming and J lost 5 bases; unmatched junction nucleotides: 14. The CDR3 is 16 amino acids. The germline gives CDR1 LNHNV, CDR2 YYDKDF (reference sequence). The DNA for the CDR3 is TGTGCCACCAGCGGTTTGGGCAGGGGGTCGGGTGAGACCCAGTACTTC. Residues: CATSGLGRGSGETQYF.

This clonotype has a count of ten or more. The chain is built from TRBV11-2 and TRBJ1-5, with D possibly TRBD1 on 6 matching bases. V shed 4 bases and J shed 6 bases, with 16 bases lying between them. Germline loops: CDR1 SGHAT, CDR2 FQNNGV. This CDR3 has 15 residues. CDR3 region: CASSSRGLSGQPQHF. For the CDR3, the DNA is TGTGCCAGCAGCTCCCGGGGGCTTTCAGGTCAGCCCCAGCATTTT.

This chain links TRBV3-1 with TRBJ1-1, with D hard to call. CDR3 size: 14 residues. Germline assignment: CDR1 LGHDT and CDR2 YNNKEL (reference sequence). V was pared by 4 bases and J by 4 bases, with 13 bases between. The CDR3 bases are TGTGCCAGCAGCCCCGGGGTTTCGGGCACTGAAGCTTTCTTT. This codes for CASSPGVSGTEAFF.

This clonotype was counted ten times or more. The chain combines TRBV5-1 with TRBJ1-2, with D unclear. In germline, CDR1 is SGHRS, CDR2 YFSETQ. Trimming removed 8 bases at V and 0 bases at J, with 14 bases between. The CDR3 is 14 amino acids. The CDR3 reads CASSAAISNYGYTF. CDR3 in DNA: TGCGCCAGTTCGGCGGCAATCTCTAACTATGGCTACACCTTC.

The chain couples TRBV5-1 to TRBJ1-1; D is unclear. The CDR3 extends over 15 amino acids. V was clipped by 0 bases and J by 2 bases, with 11 bases between them. The germline gives CDR1 SGHRS, CDR2 YFSETQ. The CDR3 region has the DNA TGCGCCAGCAGCTTGGTCTCTGGTGGCAACACTGAAGCTTTCTTT. This gives the protein CASSLVSGGNTEAFF.

For this clonotype: No conserved phenylalanine or tryptophan is present at the end of the CDR3, so a read error is the likely explanation. The J gene is TRBJ2-2, the V gene TRBV2; 7 bases map to TRBD1. V shed 3 bases, J shed 7 bases, and the junction held 2 bases outside the gene matches. There are 13 residues in the CDR3. The germline V gene has CDR1 SNHLY and CDR2 FYNNEI. The CDR3 reads CASSEWTGGELFL. DNA for the CDR3: TGTGCCAGCAGTGAGTGGACAGGCGGGGAGCTGTTTCTT.

There are many counts of this clonotype. J is TRBJ1-1 and V is TRBV25-1; 9 bases fit TRBD1. J gave up 5 bases and V 4 bases, and 5 bases lay outside the gene matches. This CDR3 has 14 amino acids. Germline V lookup: CDR1 MGHDK, CDR2 SYGVNS. As DNA, the CDR3 is TGTGCCAGCAGTGTTGACAGGGGGGGGACTGAAGCTTTCTTT. Protein product: CASSVDRGGTEAFF.

This clonotype was picked up many times. V and J are TRBV11-3 and TRBJ2-7; 8 nucleotides agree with TRBD1. CDR3 length: 15 residues. V dropped 1 base and J dropped 3; count of bases not matched to a gene: 5. Germline CDR1 reads SGHNT; CDR2 reads YENEEA. The CDR3 reads CASSLGQGNYYEQYF. The DNA for the CDR3 is TGTGCCAGCAGCTTAGGACAGGGGAATTACTACGAGCAGTACTTC.

This clonotype was counted at least ten times. This chain links TRBV7-6 with TRBJ2-3; D may match TRBD1 or TRBD2 (5 bases each). There are 14 residues in the CDR3. Germline V CDR1 and CDR2: SGHVS, FNYEAQ. V lost 1 base and J lost 6, with 11 bases in between. The CDR3 DNA reads as TGTGCCAGCAGCTTAGGTGGGGGTCTGGATACGCAGTATTTT. It yields the protein CASSLGGGLDTQYF.

This chain links TRBV29-1 with TRBJ1-5; D is undetermined. CDR1 is SQVTM, CDR2 ANQGSEA, per germline. The CDR3 runs to 13 residues. V was clipped by 5 bases and J by 1 base, with 9 bases between them. CDR3 residues: CSVLIASNQPQHF. The CDR3 nucleotides are TGCAGCGTTCTAATCGCAAGCAATCAGCCCCAGCATTTT. Variable domain in full (rest from reference TRBV29-1 and TRBJ1-5): SAVISQKPSRDICQRGTSLTIQCQVDSQVTMMFWYRQQPGQSLTLIATANQGSEATYESGFVIDKFPISRPNLTFSTLTVSNMSPEDSSIYLCSVLIASNQPQHFGDGTRLSIL.

V is TRBV10-2 and J is TRBJ1-1; D is ambiguous. Germline CDR1 is WSHSY and CDR2 is SAAADI. This CDR3 contains 12 residues. V was cut by 10 bases and J by 1 base, with 10 bases left in between. CDR3 sequence: CATKGRNTEAFF. The CDR3 DNA reads as TGCGCCACAAAGGGAAGGAACACTGAAGCTTTCTTT.

This clonotype has a handful of counts. This chain connects TRBV2 to TRBJ1-5, with TRBD1 as a possible D gene (5 bases). Per the germline V gene, CDR1 is SNHLY and CDR2 is FYNNEI. V was trimmed by 5 bases and J by 4 bases, leaving 15 bases between them. The CDR3 contains 15 residues. CDR3 protein: CASSLGGRGNQPQHF. The CDR3 DNA follows: TGTGCCAGCAGTCTTGGGGGAAGAGGTAATCAGCCCCAGCATTTT. Full variable domain (outside the CDR3, taken from reference TRBV2 and TRBJ1-5): EPEVTQTPSHQVTQMGQEVILRCVPISNHLYFYWYRQILGQKVEFLVSFYNNEISEKSEIFDDQFSVERPDGSNFTLKIRSTKLEDSAMYFCASSLGGRGNQPQHFGDGTRLSIL.

This clonotype was picked up a small number of times. The chain couples TRBV19 to TRBJ2-1, with 9 bases identical to TRBD2. Germline V gene data show CDR1 as LNHDA and CDR2 as SQIVND (reference sequence). Trimming at V came to 8 bases and at J to 9 bases, leaving 8 bases not matched to a gene. The CDR3 contains 13 residues. The CDR3 loop reads CASHRGRASEQFF. The CDR3 DNA reads as TGTGCCAGTCACCGCGGGAGGGCCAGTGAGCAGTTCTTC.

This clonotype was seen repeatedly, ten times or more. The J gene is TRBJ2-3, the V gene TRBV6-4, with D maybe TRBD2 (5 bases). CDR3 length: 14 amino acids. The germline V and J ends were trimmed by 1 base and 5 bases, with 10 bases remaining between them. CDR1 and CDR2 (germline): MRHNA, SNTAGT. The CDR3 DNA reads TGTGCCAGCAGTGACTTTATAGGAGGAGATACGCAGTATTTT. It specifies CASSDFIGGDTQYF.

This chain joins TRBV10-2 and TRBJ2-5; D perhaps matches TRBD2 (5 bases). Trimming cost V 4 bases and J 7 bases, with 13 bases left between them. CDR1 is WSHSY and CDR2 is SAAADI in the germline V gene. CDR3 length equals 13 residues. As DNA, the CDR3 is TGCGCCAGCAGTGCTGGCTCCGAGGGGACCCAGTACTTC. Translation gives CASSAGSEGTQYF.

This clonotype has more than one count but fewer than ten. The chain employs TRBV5-1 and TRBJ2-7; a possible D gene is TRBD1 (5 bases). Germline loops: CDR1 SGHRS, CDR2 YFSETQ. V lost 7 bases, J lost 0 bases, and 11 bases lay in between. The length of the CDR3 is 13 residues. The CDR3 bases are TGCGCCAGCTATGACAGAAACTCCTACGAGCAGTACTTC. This translates into CASYDRNSYEQYF.

This clonotype was picked up many times. The chain uses TRBV5-4 and TRBJ2-3; D is perhaps TRBD2 (7 bases). Trimming stripped 2 bases from V and 0 bases from J, with 10 bases between. This CDR3 is 15 amino acids long. Germline assignment: CDR1 SGHNT and CDR2 YYREEE (reference sequence). The CDR3 sequence: CASSLGGASTDTQYF. The CDR3 DNA follows: TGTGCCAGCAGCTTAGGGGGGGCGAGCACAGATACGCAGTATTTT.